This T cell receptor (beta chain) was identified in a study of OX40 agonist ivuxolimab in advanced cancers. Study information: One hepatocellular carcinoma and a couple of cutaneous melanoma patients partially responded.

Turning to this clone: Antigen: not known.

The protocol was immunoSEQ multiplex PCR, while the TCRdb copy is restricted to in-frame clones and leaves out a portion. The top ten clones hold 3% to 4% of a sample with more than 60,000 clones, 70% to 90% of them seen once. J gave up 5 bases and V 3 bases, and 10 bases lay outside the gene matches. CDR1 and CDR2 from the germline V gene are KGHSH and LQKENI. The length of the CDR3 is 16 residues. Regarding the study as a whole: CD4+ and CD8+ blood T cells expanded clonally by week 6 at 0.1 to 3.0 mg/kg.

The chain has TRBV18 and TRBJ2-3, with TRBD1 matching 8 bases. Material: CD4+ or CD8+ T cells sorted from blood, obtained in a trial of the OX40 agonist ivuxolimab. This clonotype was sampled from an adult with an advanced solid tumor such as melanoma, head and neck, liver or kidney cancer. The DNA of the CDR3 is TGTGCCAGCTCACCGTCAGGGGGCAGTATTCAAGATACGCAGTATTTT. Protein: CASSPSGGSIQDTQYF.